The 14 T cell receptor beta chains below were found in one sample sequenced in a study of regulatory T cells in long-lasting Graves disease. Time point: newly diagnosed GD, antithyroid drugs for less than 3 months. Generation of the TCR library employed RNA extracted from PBMCs. Arm-PCR of CDR3 regions with iRepertoire HTBI primers generated TCR beta libraries. TCRdb independently ran MiXCR on the multiplex PCR reads; one entry per CDR3 protein. In the table there are around 450,000 distinct CDR3 sequences, 15% of which are singletons. This sample also appeared in a second study, on T cells in Graves' hyperthyroidism and ophthalmopathy.

Material: peripheral blood mononuclear cells (PBMCs), obtained at new diagnosis, from a patient treated with antithyroid drugs. The receptors derive from a woman aged 40 to 50 with Graves disease.

This clonotype came up many times. The V call is TRBV20-1, the J call TRBJ1-1; 8 bases fit TRBD1. This CDR3 spans 13 amino acids. The germline V gene encodes CDR1 DFQATT and CDR2 SNEGSKA (reference sequence). V trimming: 6 bases; J trimming: 6 bases; junction bases outside the gene matches: 9. CDR3 in amino acids: CSANPGQGPEAFF. The CDR3 bases are TGCAGTGCAAACCCAGGACAGGGCCCTGAAGCTTTCTTT.

With respect to this clonotype: A far larger clone is only one base removed, so a read error is likely. The chain carries TRBV11-2 and TRBJ1-2; 9 positions agree with TRBD1. CDR3 length: 15 amino acids. Trimming took 5 bases from V and 9 from J; bases not matched to a gene: 13. The germline CDR1 and CDR2 sequences are SGHAT and FQNNGV. The CDR3 region is CASSAGTGSISSYTF. The DNA for the CDR3 is TGTGCCAGCAGCGCCGGGACAGGGTCTATTAGCAGCTACACCTTC.

This clonotype was seen many times. This rearrangement joins TRBV27 to TRBJ1-2; TRBD1 matches at 8 bases. J lost 4 bases, V lost 6 bases, and 4 bases had no gene match. The CDR3 covers 13 residues. Per germline, CDR1 MNHEY and CDR2 SMNVEV (reference sequence). This CDR3 reads CASSSQGGYGYTF. The CDR3 DNA sequence: TGTGCCAGCAGCTCACAGGGGGGCTATGGCTACACCTTC.

The J gene is TRBJ2-5, the V gene TRBV20-1, with 8 bases matching TRBD1. CDR1 is DFQATT, CDR2 SNEGSKA, per germline (reference sequence). After removal of 2 bases from V and 5 bases from J, the junction contained 10 bases not matched to a gene. This CDR3 contains 15 residues. The CDR3 DNA reads as TGCAGTGCTAGACCCCGACAGGGGCGGTGGGAGACCCAGTACTTC. It translates to CSARPRQGRWETQYF.

The sample holds a few counts of this clonotype. The chain carries TRBV2 and TRBJ2-7; D is unclear. V lost 6 bases to trimming and J lost 4 bases, with 7 bases between them. Germline assignment: CDR1 SNHLY and CDR2 FYNNEI. The CDR3 sequence is 11 residues long. CDR3 nucleotides: TGTGCCAGCAGCCGCCAGTACGAGCAGTACTTC. Translated: CASSRQYEQYF.

This clonotype was detected only a few times. The chain combines TRBV5-1 with TRBJ2-3; TRBD2 aligns across 12 bases. The CDR3 covers 16 residues. The J segment lost 10 bases and the V segment lost 1 base, leaving 10 bases of the junction unmatched. The germline CDR1 and CDR2 sequences are SGHRS and YFSETQ. The CDR3 DNA is TGCGCCAGCAGCTTGCAACAGAGGACTAGCGGGGAGGCGCAGTATTTT. This codes for CASSLQQRTSGEAQYF. Full variable domain (missing parts from reference TRBV5-1 and TRBJ2-3): KAGVTQTPRYLIKTRGQQVTLSCSPISGHRSVSWYQQTPGQGLQFLFEYFSETQRNKGNFPGRFSGRQFSNSRSEMNVSTLELGDSALYLCASSLQQRTSGEAQYFGPGTRLTVL.

The chain couples TRBV7-3 to TRBJ2-3, with D maybe TRBD1 (6 bases). Germline loops: CDR1 SGHTA, CDR2 FQGTGA. Trimming left V 6 bases short and J 0 bases short, with 10 bases between. The CDR3 length is 14 residues. CDR3 coding DNA: TGTGCCAGCAGTAGACAGGACAGCACAGATACGCAGTATTTT. Its translation: CASSRQDSTDTQYF.

For this clonotype: Given a much more abundant clone one base away, this may be a read error. The chain uses TRBV19 and TRBJ2-1; TRBD1 aligns across 7 bases. Unmatched junction bases numbered 7, after V lost 4 bases and J lost 4 bases. Germline V gene lookup returns CDR1 LNHDA and CDR2 SQIVND (reference sequence). The CDR3 sequence is 15 residues long. CDR3 sequence reads: CASSTRGGLYNEQFF. CDR3 DNA sequence: TGTGCCAGTAGTACTAGAGGGGGCCTTTACAATGAGCAGTTCTTC. Variable domain in full (rest from reference TRBV19 and TRBJ2-1): DGGITQSPKYLFRKEGQNVTLSCEQNLNHDAMYWYRQDPGQGLRLIYYSQIVNDFQKGDIAEGYSVSREKKESFPLTVTSAQKNPTAFYLCASSTRGGLYNEQFFGPGTRLTVL.

There are a few counts of this clonotype. The chain couples TRBV19 to TRBJ2-2, with 7 bases lining up with TRBD2. The CDR3 extends over 13 amino acids. V lost 6 bases to trimming and J lost 8 bases; unmatched junction nucleotides: 6. Germline CDR1 reads LNHDA; CDR2 reads SQIVND (reference sequence). The CDR3 sequence: CASRPAGVGELFF. The DNA of the CDR3 is TGTGCCAGTAGGCCGGCGGGAGTGGGGGAGCTGTTTTTT.

The sample holds many counts of this clonotype. The V and J genes are TRBV5-1 and TRBJ2-2; 8 bases fit TRBD1. V gave up 0 bases and J gave up 6 bases; unmatched junction bases: 4. The CDR3 sequence is 15 residues long. The germline gives CDR1 SGHRS, CDR2 YFSETQ. The CDR3 nucleotides are TGCGCCAGCAGCTTGGGACAGGGGTCCGCCGGGGAGCTGTTTTTT. It translates to CASSLGQGSAGELFF.

This chain uses TRBV13 with TRBJ2-3, with TRBD1 identical over 7 bases. The germline V gene encodes CDR1 PRHDT and CDR2 FYEKMQ (reference sequence). V was clipped by 0 bases and J by 2 bases; unmatched bases: 8. The CDR3 spans 17 residues. This CDR3 is CASSLGIQGVNTDTQYF. CDR3 sequence (DNA): TGTGCCAGCAGCTTAGGCATCCAGGGGGTGAACACAGATACGCAGTATTTT.

There are a few counts of this clonotype. The V and J genes are TRBV7-8 and TRBJ2-2, with 7 positions matching TRBD1. The CDR3 loop spans 14 amino acids. V shed 5 bases, J shed 9 bases, and the junction held 9 bases outside the gene matches. The germline gives CDR1 SGHVS, CDR2 FQNEAQ. The CDR3 DNA reads as TGTGCCAGCAGCATTCGACAGGGCTACCGGGAGCTGTTTTTT. Its protein is CASSIRQGYRELFF.

The rearrangement joins TRBV11-3 to TRBJ1-3, with D hard to call. Trimming left V 1 base short and J 0 bases short, with 10 bases between. The V gene's germline CDR1 is SGHNT and CDR2 YENEEA. The CDR3 spans 16 residues. The CDR3, as DNA: TGTGCCAGCAGCTTAGCCGGCCTTGACTCTGGAAACACCATATATTTT. This translates into CASSLAGLDSGNTIYF.

The sample holds many counts of this clonotype. The gene calls are TRBV24-1 and TRBJ2-2; D is ambiguous. V was trimmed by 4 bases and J by 7 bases, leaving 24 bases between them. In germline, CDR1 is KGHDR, CDR2 SFDVKD. There are 18 residues in the CDR3. The CDR3 DNA reads TGTGCCACCAGTGAAGGACCCCAGAGGCCAGGAAGGGTCGGGGAGCTGTTTTTT. Translated, it gives CATSEGPQRPGRVGELFF.